Here is one T cell receptor (beta chain) with its context. CDR1 and CDR2 from the germline V gene are SGHKS and YYEKEE (reference sequence). V was pared by 0 bases and J by 0 bases, with 10 bases between. The CDR3 runs to 16 residues. These data belong to a study of blood T cell repertoires in COVID-19. Source study methods: Amplification from reference gene primers served as the basis for estimated nucleated cell counts. Clones were sequenced by immunoSEQ multiplex PCR, and TCRdb holds only the in-frame ones, with some missing. V and J calls and clone size come straight from that table; D and trimming were deduced from the DNA. The data hold 130,000 or so clones, with about 90% observed a single time.

This TCR was recovered from a man aged 55 to 70 with active or convalescent COVID-19. The sample was peripheral blood. The V and J genes are TRBV5-5 and TRBJ2-1; unclear D gene. The CDR3 protein is CASSLAGAVSYNEQFF. The CDR3 DNA is TGTGCCAGCAGCTTGGCTGGTGCGGTCTCCTACAATGAGCAGTTCTTC.